This T cell receptor beta chain was profiled in a study of blood T cell repertoires in COVID-19. Study context: From T cells, B-cell-depleted T cells, or PBMCs came the material, which was cDNA or gDNA.

As originally analysed: From reference gene primer amplification, estimates of nucleated cell counts were derived. Profiling relied on immunoSEQ multiplex PCR, and the TCRdb table lists in-frame clones only, not all of them. That table furnishes V, J and clone size, whereas the DNA furnished D and trimming. The sample records about 110,000 clones, approximately 80% being singletons. This CDR3 is built from 13 residues. Germline values: CDR1 LGHDT, CDR2 YNNKEL (reference sequence). V gave up 4 bases and J gave up 5 bases, with 11 bases separating them. V and J are TRBV3-1 (or the pseudogene TRBV3-2) and TRBJ1-2; maybe TRBD1 (6 bases). The source of this sequence is a woman over 75 with active or convalescent COVID-19. The sample was peripheral blood. The CDR3 loop reads CASSLRTAYGYTF. The CDR3 DNA is TGTGCCAGCAGCCTACGGACAGCGTATGGCTACACCTTC.